The 30 T cell receptor beta chains below were found in one sample sequenced in a study of shared clonotypes between healthy human individuals. Profiled with immunoSEQ multiplex PCR; TCRdb holds only in-frame clones, not every one. The sample holds fewer than 2.5 million clones, 80% to 95% seen once. The sample taken for sequencing was naive CD4+ T cells from PBMCs. Noted subset: CD45RA+ positively selected. These receptors were taken from a man between 18 and 35 years old in good health. Some clones in this sample may be carry-over from other donors' samples.

CDR3 sequence (DNA): TGTGCCAGCGCCAATCCGGGACTAGCGACCAACAATGAGCAGTTCTTC. Protein: CASANPGLATNNEQFF. V and J are TRBV28 and TRBJ2-1, with TRBD2 matching 10 bases. CDR1 and CDR2 (germline): MDHEN, SYDVKM. The CDR3 runs to 16 residues. V was clipped by 8 bases and J by 5 bases; unmatched bases: 12.

This chain links TRBV28 with TRBJ1-2; D remains unclear. Germline CDR1 MDHEN, CDR2 SYDVKM. V was cut by 2 bases and J by 3 bases, with 16 bases left in between. The CDR3 consists of 16 residues. The CDR3: CASSLSRRVTHYGYTF. The CDR3 nucleotides are TGTGCCAGCAGTTTAAGTAGGAGGGTCACTCACTATGGCTACACCTTC.

The chain employs TRBV27 and TRBJ2-7; tentatively, D is TRBD2 (6 bases). Trimming cost V 2 bases and J 7 bases, with 21 bases left between them. Looked up from germline, CDR1 is MNHEY and CDR2 is SMNVEV (reference sequence). This CDR3 contains 16 residues. The CDR3 region has the DNA TGTGCCAGCAGTTTAAGGATGGCGGGGCGATTCGGGGAGCAGTACTTC. This translates into CASSLRMAGRFGEQYF.

As for this clone: Other nucleotide sequences in the sample specify the same CDR3. The chain couples TRBV7-9 to TRBJ2-7, with unresolved D. CDR3 length: 13 amino acids. Trimming removed 3 bases from V and 6 bases from J, with 12 bases in between. Germline CDR1 is SEHNR and CDR2 is FQNEAQ (reference sequence). DNA of the CDR3: TGTGCCAGCAGCTTTGCCGGAGCAAGCGAGCAGTACTTC. Its protein product is CASSFAGASEQYF.

The chain links TRBV5-1 to TRBJ2-2; D possibly corresponds to TRBD2 (6 bases). Deletions cut 3 bases from V and 0 bases from J, with 12 bases between. The CDR3 extends over 16 amino acids. Germline CDR1 reads SGHRS; CDR2 reads YFSETQ. The CDR3 here is CASSSRRGTNTGELFF. Here the CDR3 DNA reads TGCGCCAGCAGCTCGAGGCGGGGAACGAACACCGGGGAGCTGTTTTTT.

This rearrangement joins TRBV7-2 to TRBJ2-5; no clear D gene. Germline loops: CDR1 SGHTA, CDR2 FQGNSA. This CDR3 region has 14 residues. Trimming took 1 base from V and 6 from J, leaving 12 bases between them. CDR3 loop: CASSLGEAVKTQYF. The CDR3 DNA reads TGTGCCAGCAGCTTAGGTGAGGCGGTCAAGACCCAGTACTTC. Together with reference TRBV7-2 and TRBJ2-5, the CDR3 gives the full variable domain: GAGVSQSPSNKVTEKGKDVELRCDPISGHTALYWYRQSLGQGLEFLIYFQGNSAPDKSGLPSDRFSAERTGGSVSTLTIQRTQQEDSAVYLCASSLGEAVKTQYFGPGTRLLVL.

The gene calls are TRBV7-9 and TRBJ2-3; TRBD2 matches 10 bases. V shed 6 bases, J shed 4 bases, and the junction held 4 bases outside the gene matches. Germline V gene data show CDR1 as SEHNR and CDR2 as FQNEAQ (reference sequence). This CDR3 spans 14 amino acids. The CDR3 nucleotides read TGTGCCAGCAGTCTAGCGGGAGCCCCAGATACGCAGTATTTT. This translates into CASSLAGAPDTQYF.

The chain couples TRBV6-1 to TRBJ1-1, with a possible D match to TRBD1 (5 bases). The V gene's germline CDR1 is MNHNS and CDR2 SASEGT. V was pared by 6 bases and J by 13 bases, with 18 bases between. The CDR3 has 12 residues. CDR3 sequence reads: CASSPGRPAGFF. The CDR3 DNA sequence: TGTGCCAGCAGCCCGGGACGGCCCGCGGGTTTCTTT.

This clone was counted a few times. The chain recombines TRBV29-1 with TRBJ1-1; the D gene is possibly TRBD1 (5 bases). The germline V gene encodes CDR1 SQVTM and CDR2 ANQGSEA. Deletions cut 6 bases from V and 4 bases from J, with 18 bases between. This CDR3 is built from 14 residues. The CDR3 DNA follows: TGCAGCGTCGCACTACAGGCCCCTAGCACTGAAGCTTTCTTT. This codes for CSVALQAPSTEAFF.

The gene calls are TRBV7-2 and TRBJ1-1; TRBD1 might be the D (6 bases). The V and J ends lost 4 bases and 4 bases respectively, with 10 bases between them. CDR3 size: 13 residues. Germline V gene lookup returns CDR1 SGHTA and CDR2 FQGNSA. DNA for the CDR3: TGTGCCAGCAGCTCCAGGGGTTTCACTGAAGCTTTCTTT. Encoded protein: CASSSRGFTEAFF.

The V gene is TRBV7-8, the J gene TRBJ2-2; D not certain. The CDR3 is made up of 16 amino acids. Germline CDR1 SGHVS, CDR2 FQNEAQ. V lost 4 bases and J lost 1, with 13 bases in between. The chain's CDR3 is CASSWGFVVNTGELFF. CDR3 sequence (DNA): TGTGCCAGCAGCTGGGGATTTGTAGTGAACACCGGGGAGCTGTTTTTT.

Details on this clone: Other DNA sequences in this specimen translate into the identical CDR3. CDR3 nucleotide sequence: TGTGCCAGCAGTTCGGGCGCAGCGGAGGGTTTCTACGAGCAGTACTTC. The encoded protein is CASSSGAAEGFYEQYF. This chain connects TRBV28 to TRBJ2-7; perhaps TRBD2 as D (6 bases). The CDR3 is 16 amino acids. The germline CDR1 and CDR2 sequences are MDHEN and SYDVKM. Trimming removed 4 bases from V and 3 bases from J, with 19 bases in between.

This clone was picked up one time. The chain recombines TRBV11-2 with TRBJ1-1; D is undetermined. V dropped 1 base and J dropped 7 bases, with 16 bases sitting between them. CDR1 is SGHAT and CDR2 is FQNNGV in the germline V gene. This CDR3 contains 15 residues. The CDR3 loop reads CASSLGVGFGIEAFF. DNA for the CDR3: TGTGCCAGCAGCTTAGGTGTCGGGTTCGGGATTGAAGCTTTCTTT. Supplemented by reference TRBV11-2 and TRBJ1-1, the full variable domain reads EAGVAQSPRYKIIEKRQSVAFWCNPISGHATLYWYQQILGQGPKLLIQFQNNGVVDDSQLPKDRFSAERLKGVDSTLKIQPAKLEDSAVYLCASSLGVGFGIEAFFGQGTRLTVV.

This clone was seen just once. CDR3 residues: CAWSRGTYEQYF. The CDR3 DNA reads TGTGCCTGGAGTCGGGGGACCTACGAGCAGTACTTC. The chain combines TRBV30 with TRBJ2-7; D possibly corresponds to TRBD2 (6 bases). Looked up from germline, CDR1 is GTSNPN and CDR2 is SVGIG (reference sequence). V lost 2 bases, J lost 2 bases, and 7 bases lay in between. This CDR3 contains 12 residues.

V and J are TRBV28 and TRBJ2-7; 11 bases are shared with TRBD1. J gave up 2 bases and V 5 bases, and 11 bases lay outside the gene matches. Germline lookup yields CDR1 MDHEN and CDR2 SYDVKM. This CDR3 is built from 17 residues. CDR3 sequence reads: CASSRQTGQGVPYEQYF. DNA for the CDR3: TGTGCCAGCAGTCGGCAAACGGGACAGGGGGTACCCTACGAGCAGTACTTC.

The V and J genes are TRBV5-5 and TRBJ1-1, with D perhaps TRBD1 (5 bases). From germline, CDR1 is SGHKS and CDR2 YYEKEE (reference sequence). The CDR3 runs 19 residues. Between the trimmed V and J ends, which lost 0 bases and 1 base, there was a span of 22 bases. CDR3 bases: TGTGCCAGCAGCTTGGTTATGTGGCAGGGTCTTTCTTCGAACACTGAAGCTTTCTTT. Encoded protein: CASSLVMWQGLSSNTEAFF.

The rearrangement joins TRBV5-4 to TRBJ1-4; D is uncertain. The CDR3 runs to 13 residues. V was shortened by 5 bases and J by 10 bases, with 15 bases between the two germline ends. Germline CDR1 SGHNT, CDR2 YYREEE (reference sequence). The CDR3 region is CASSSPYERKLFF. CDR3 bases: TGTGCCAGCAGTTCTCCCTACGAGAGAAAACTGTTTTTT.

The chain has TRBV9 and TRBJ2-3; D ambiguous. Germline V gives CDR1 SGDLS, CDR2 YYNGEE. The V gene lost 1 base and the J gene lost 4 bases, with 4 bases spanning the gap. The CDR3 covers 12 residues. CDR3 sequence reads: CASSVSPDTQYF. The CDR3 DNA is TGTGCCAGCAGCGTAAGCCCAGATACGCAGTATTTT.

Note on this clone: The same CDR3 arises from other DNA sequences in this sample as well. The chain uses TRBV25-1 and TRBJ1-1; unclear D gene. The V end lost 5 bases, the J end lost 1 base, and 2 bases lay between the germline ends. The CDR3 spans 11 residues. The germline CDR1 and CDR2 sequences are MGHDK and SYGVNS. For the CDR3, the DNA is TGTGCCAGCAGTAGGAACACTGAAGCTTTCTTT. Encoded protein: CASSRNTEAFF.

The chain has TRBV9 and TRBJ2-5; no definite D call. Gene TRBJ2-7 matches the end of the DNA better, so the J call may be wrong. The CDR3 spans 15 residues. Per germline, CDR1 SGDLS and CDR2 YYNGEE. CDR3 nucleotide sequence: TGTGCCAGCAGCGGGAACAAGACGAAACCCTACGAGCAGTACTTC. Protein product: CASSGNKTKPYEQYF.

This clone was detected once. The rearrangement uses TRBV7-9 and TRBJ1-2; TRBD1 is a possible D gene (5 bases). There are 15 residues in the CDR3. The germline gives CDR1 SEHNR, CDR2 FQNEAQ (reference sequence). The ends were cut back, 5 bases at V and 4 bases at J, with 17 bases in the middle. CDR3 nucleotides: TGTGCCAGCAGCCGCGACAGCACCTGGGGCTATGGCTACACCTTC. Residues: CASSRDSTWGYGYTF.

This rearrangement joins TRBV6-1 to TRBJ1-3; D uncertain. Germline V gene data show CDR1 as MNHNS and CDR2 as SASEGT. This CDR3 spans 15 amino acids. V lost 4 bases to trimming and J lost 0 bases, with 10 bases between them. CDR3 protein: CASSAFTRSGNTIYF. The CDR3 nucleotides read TGTGCCAGCAGTGCGTTCACTCGCTCTGGAAACACCATATATTTT.

In its sample, this clone was seen once. The chain links TRBV7-2 to TRBJ1-1; D ambiguous. The CDR3 is 13 residues long. CDR1 is SGHTA and CDR2 is FQGNSA in the germline V gene. The V end lost 1 base, the J end lost 5 bases, and 8 bases lay between the germline ends. The CDR3 DNA sequence: TGTGCCAGCAGCTTAGGGAGGGAAACTGAAGCTTTCTTT. This codes for CASSLGRETEAFF. Filled out from reference TRBV7-2 and TRBJ1-1, the complete variable domain reads GAGVSQSPSNKVTEKGKDVELRCDPISGHTALYWYRQSLGQGLEFLIYFQGNSAPDKSGLPSDRFSAERTGGSVSTLTIQRTQQEDSAVYLCASSLGRETEAFFGQGTRLTVV.

The chain couples TRBV7-9 to TRBJ2-7, with 7 bases lining up with TRBD2. V shed 3 bases and J 6 bases; nucleotides not matched to a gene: 5. This CDR3 region has 13 residues. Germline-derived CDR1 and CDR2 are SEHNR and FQNEAQ (reference sequence). The CDR3 here is CASSFAGVVEQYF. The CDR3, as DNA: TGTGCCAGCAGCTTCGCGGGAGTAGTCGAGCAGTACTTC.

This chain links TRBV6-1 with TRBJ1-5; 9 bases line up with TRBD1. The V segment lost 8 bases and the J segment 7 bases; nucleotides outside the gene matches: 6. The germline CDR1 and CDR2 sequences are MNHNS and SASEGT. The CDR3 has 13 residues. CDR3 bases: TGTGCCAGCTCCGGGACAGGGAAGCAGCCCCAGCATTTT. This encodes CASSGTGKQPQHF.

This clone was recorded once. V and J are TRBV25-1 and TRBJ1-1, with D maybe TRBD1 (5 bases). Germline V gives CDR1 MGHDK, CDR2 SYGVNS. The CDR3 is made up of 15 amino acids. V lost 1 base, J lost 6 bases, and 15 bases lay in between. This CDR3 reads CASSEWGVPNAEAFF. In DNA, the CDR3 is TGTGCCAGCAGTGAATGGGGCGTTCCAAACGCTGAAGCTTTCTTT. Looking up the rest from reference TRBV25-1 and TRBJ1-1 gives the full variable domain: EADIYQTPRYLVIGTGKKITLECSQTMGHDKMYWYQQDPGMELHLIHYSYGVNSTEKGDLSSESTVSRIRTEHFPLTLESARPSHTSQYLCASSEWGVPNAEAFFGQGTRLTVV.

The chain uses TRBV7-3 and TRBJ2-1; 9 nucleotides line up with TRBD1. Germline V CDR1 and CDR2: SGHTA, FQGTGA. The trim removed 4 bases at V and 5 bases at J, leaving 9 bases unmatched. This CDR3 region has 16 residues. The CDR3 loop reads CASSSQGAAAHNEQFF. The CDR3 DNA is TGTGCCAGCAGCTCACAGGGGGCGGCGGCCCACAATGAGCAGTTCTTC.

About this clone: Additional DNA sequences in this sample encode the identical CDR3. V and J are TRBV5-1 and TRBJ2-1, with 9 bases fitting TRBD2. Germline CDR1 SGHRS, CDR2 YFSETQ. CDR3 length: 16 amino acids. The V gene end was trimmed by 4 bases and the J gene end by 4 bases; junction bases not matched to a gene: 9. The CDR3 DNA follows: TGCGCCAGCAGCCTCGTAGCGGGAGCGTCTTACAATGAGCAGTTCTTC. Protein product: CASSLVAGASYNEQFF.

The rearrangement uses TRBV5-4 and TRBJ2-5, with D unresolved. The better agreement between TRBJ2-7 and the DNA end casts doubt on the J call. This CDR3 contains 15 residues. Germline V gives CDR1 SGHNT, CDR2 YYREEE (reference sequence). The CDR3 nucleotides read TGTGCCAGCAGCAGAGACGGCACCACCTCCTACGAGCAGTACTTC. It yields the protein CASSRDGTTSYEQYF.

The J gene is TRBJ1-1, the V gene TRBV28, with D unclear. The CDR3 length is 16 residues. The germline V gene encodes CDR1 MDHEN and CDR2 SYDVKM. With 5 bases removed from V and 5 bases from J, the gap between germline ends came to 21 bases. The CDR3 here is CASSLVRRQKRTEAFF. The CDR3 DNA is TGTGCCAGCAGTCTAGTGAGGAGACAAAAGAGAACTGAAGCTTTCTTT.